These 32 T cell receptor beta chains share one sample of origin, sequenced in a study of T cells in Graves' hyperthyroidism and ophthalmopathy. TCR beta CDR3 sequences were amplified from RNA transcripts. A set of HTBI primers served as the primers for a first-round RT-PCR of the TCR CDR3. MiXCR, applied by TCRdb to the multiplex PCR reads, yields one record per CDR3 protein. The sample lists about 410,000 distinct CDR3 sequences, 14% to 15% occurring once. Sample: blood. These receptors were collected from a man younger than 30 with Graves' ophthalmopathy.

For the CDR3, the DNA is TGTGCCAGTACGAGGACAGGGGGAGCCGACGAGCAGTACTTC. Translating gives CASTRTGGADEQYF. The chain uses TRBV19 and TRBJ2-7, with TRBD1 matching over 10 bases. The CDR3 loop spans 14 amino acids. Germline values: CDR1 LNHDA, CDR2 SQIVND (reference sequence). The V and J ends lost 7 bases and 5 bases, in that order; junction bases with no gene match: 8.

This clonotype was seen at least ten times. J is TRBJ1-1 and V is TRBV30, with D uncertain. This CDR3 spans 14 amino acids. Trimming took 2 bases from V and 1 from J, leaving 11 bases between them. Germline values: CDR1 GTSNPN, CDR2 SVGIG (reference sequence). The CDR3 reads CAWSTLWQNTEAFF. CDR3 nucleotides: TGTGCCTGGAGTACACTGTGGCAGAACACTGAAGCTTTCTTT.

This clonotype was observed a single time. The V gene is TRBV19, the J gene TRBJ2-1; perhaps TRBD1 as D (6 bases). CDR1 and CDR2 from the germline V gene are LNHDA and SQIVND (reference sequence). The CDR3 covers 11 residues. The V end lost 6 bases, the J end lost 15 bases, and 15 bases lay between the germline ends. CDR3 sequence reads: CASRVQGSLFF. The CDR3, as DNA: TGTGCCAGTAGGGTACAGGGCAGCCTGTTCTTC.

This clonotype appeared many times. This chain uses TRBV5-1 with TRBJ2-7; D could derive from TRBD1 or TRBD2 (5 bases each). CDR3 length: 15 amino acids. V gave up 3 bases and J gave up 7 bases, with 20 bases separating them. The V gene's germline CDR1 is SGHRS and CDR2 YFSETQ. CDR3 protein: CASSSTVRGVVEQYF. CDR3 nucleotides: TGCGCCAGCAGCTCGACGGTCAGAGGGGTGGTTGAGCAGTACTTC.

Ten or more counts support this clonotype. CDR3 protein: CASSPLEGNTEAFF. CDR3 nucleotide sequence: TGTGCCAGCAGCCCATTGGAGGGTAACACTGAAGCTTTCTTT. The V call is TRBV7-9, the J call TRBJ1-1; D gene uncertain. This CDR3 spans 14 amino acids. CDR1 is SEHNR and CDR2 is FQNEAQ in the germline V gene (reference sequence). V was cut by 5 bases and J by 2 bases, with 12 bases left in between.

This clonotype has a count of ten or more. The chain couples TRBV9 to TRBJ2-5, with D tentatively TRBD1 or TRBD2 (6 bases each). Trimming took off 2 bases at V and 2 bases at J, with 13 bases between the two ends. The CDR3 is 15 residues long. From germline, CDR1 is SGDLS and CDR2 YYNGEE. The CDR3 DNA sequence: TGTGCCAGCAGCGTCAAGCTAGGGGGGCAAGAGACCCAGTACTTC. As protein: CASSVKLGGQETQYF. Complete variable domain (other parts from reference TRBV9 and TRBJ2-5): DSGVTQTPKHLITATGQRVTLRCSPRSGDLSVYWYQQSLDQGLQFLIQYYNGEERAKGNILERFSAQQFPDLHSELNLSSLELGDSALYFCASSVKLGGQETQYFGPGTRLLVL.

This clonotype was seen many times. The chain couples TRBV6-1 to TRBJ1-1; no clear D. Germline assignment: CDR1 MNHNS and CDR2 SASEGT. The CDR3 is 13 amino acids. Trimming took off 2 bases at V and 5 bases at J, with 9 bases between the two ends. CDR3 nucleotides: TGTGCCAGCAGTGAACTTGTAACTACTGAAGCTTTCTTT. This translates into CASSELVTTEAFF.

This clonotype was observed at least ten times. The rearrangement links TRBV12-3 or TRBV12-4 to TRBJ2-6; 12 positions agree with TRBD1. V was clipped by 3 bases and J by 2 bases; unmatched bases: 2. The CDR3 sequence is 17 residues long. In DNA, the CDR3 is TGTGCCAGCAGTTTGGGGACAGGGGGCACTGGGGCCAACGTCCTGACTTTC. It specifies CASSLGTGGTGANVLTF.

The sample holds many counts of this clonotype. The chain has TRBV6-6 and TRBJ1-1, with TRBD1 matching 7 bases. The V gene's germline CDR1 is MNHNY and CDR2 SVGAGI (reference sequence). V was pared by 2 bases and J by 11 bases, with 11 bases of the junction left unmatched. CDR3 length: 14 residues. CDR3 amino acids: CASSYRDSSLGAFF. The CDR3 DNA is TGTGCCAGCAGTTACAGGGACAGTAGCTTAGGCGCTTTCTTT.

This clonotype was seen repeatedly, ten times or more. The chain uses TRBV24-1 and TRBJ2-5; TRBD2 agrees at 11 bases. Germline lookup yields CDR1 KGHDR and CDR2 SFDVKD. The CDR3 covers 16 residues. With 3 bases clipped from V and 0 bases from J, the junction kept 2 bases outside the gene matches. Here the CDR3 reads CATSDVTSGNQETQYF. The CDR3 DNA reads TGTGCCACCAGTGATGTGACTAGCGGGAACCAAGAGACCCAGTACTTC.

The CDR3: CARYNPSGHQPSGANVLTF. CDR3 DNA sequence: TGTGCCCGCTACAATCCGTCGGGACACCAACCCTCTGGGGCCAACGTCCTGACTTTC. The rearrangement links TRBV30 to TRBJ2-6; D perhaps matches TRBD1 (6 bases). CDR1 and CDR2 from the germline V gene are GTSNPN and SVGIG (reference sequence). The CDR3 runs 19 residues. V was pared by 8 bases and J by 0 bases, with 26 bases between.

A word on this clonotype: Since a much larger clone is just one base distant, this may be a read error. V gene TRBV6-1 combines with J gene TRBJ1-5; no definite D call. V lost 10 bases to trimming and J lost 6 bases, with 19 bases between them. Germline V gene lookup returns CDR1 MNHNS and CDR2 SASEGT. The CDR3 has 14 amino acids. CDR3 nucleotides: TGTGCCACCGCGATATCCCTCGGCAGTCAGCCCCAGCATTTT. This sequence encodes CATAISLGSQPQHF.

This clonotype has ten or more counts. The rearrangement joins TRBV2 to TRBJ2-5; D could derive from TRBD1 or TRBD2 (6 bases each). With 7 bases removed from V and 4 bases from J, the gap between germline ends came to 19 bases. This CDR3 has 15 residues. CDR1 and CDR2 (germline): SNHLY, FYNNEI. The chain's CDR3 is CASTGHGGGVETQYF. In nucleotides, the CDR3 is TGTGCCAGCACGGGGCACGGGGGCGGGGTAGAGACCCAGTACTTC.

At least ten counts were recorded for this clonotype. The chain is built from TRBV2 and TRBJ2-7, with D unclear. This CDR3 region has 11 residues. CDR1 SNHLY and CDR2 FYNNEI come from the germline V gene. V was clipped by 4 bases and J by 3 bases, with 4 bases between them. The CDR3 region has the DNA TGTGCCAGCAGTGGATACTACGAGCAGTACTTC. This encodes CASSGYYEQYF. Based on the CDR3 plus reference TRBV2 and TRBJ2-7, the full variable domain is EPEVTQTPSHQVTQMGQEVILRCVPISNHLYFYWYRQILGQKVEFLVSFYNNEISEKSEIFDDQFSVERPDGSNFTLKIRSTKLEDSAMYFCASSGYYEQYFGPGTRLTVT.

This clonotype was seen at least ten times. This chain connects TRBV6-2 or TRBV6-3 to TRBJ2-5; D may be TRBD2 (7 bases). The CDR3 loop spans 15 amino acids. Deletions cut 0 bases from V and 7 bases from J, with 15 bases between. In germline, CDR1 is MNHEY, CDR2 SVGEGT. Written as DNA, the CDR3 is TGTGCCAGCAGTTACTCGTCGGGGGGCCACGGGACCCAGTACTTC. Translated: CASSYSSGGHGTQYF.

This rearrangement joins TRBV3-1 to TRBJ1-5; 9 bases line up with TRBD1. CDR1 LGHDT and CDR2 YNNKEL come from the germline V gene (reference sequence). CDR3 length: 15 residues. V dropped 5 bases and J dropped 4; count of bases not matched to a gene: 6. CDR3 in DNA: TGTGCCAGCAGCGCCGGGACAGGGAAGAATCAGCCCCAGCATTTT. Protein sequence: CASSAGTGKNQPQHF.

The rearrangement joins TRBV27 to TRBJ2-5; D is possibly TRBD1 (6 bases). The V end was cut by 0 bases, the J end by 13 bases, with 12 bases between. CDR3 length: 12 amino acids. Germline V gives CDR1 MNHEY, CDR2 SMNVEV (reference sequence). CDR3 nucleotides: TGTGCCAGCAGTTTATCGGACAGTCCTCTGTACTTC. Its protein product is CASSLSDSPLYF.

This clonotype was recorded at least ten times. The chain has TRBV6-1 and TRBJ1-2; D is possibly TRBD1 (6 bases). V was trimmed by 6 bases and J by 3 bases, leaving 11 bases between them. CDR1 MNHNS and CDR2 SASEGT come from the germline V gene. This CDR3 is 13 amino acids long. CDR3 region: CASSRWTDYGYTF. CDR3 DNA: TGTGCCAGCAGCCGCTGGACAGACTATGGCTACACCTTC.

The chain carries TRBV27 and TRBJ2-5, with a weak D call TRBD2 (6 bases). CDR1 and CDR2 (germline): MNHEY, SMNVEV (reference sequence). V gave up 3 bases and J gave up 5 bases, with 13 bases separating them. The length of the CDR3 is 14 residues. CDR3 in amino acids: CASSFRGSGETQYF. Written as DNA, the CDR3 is TGTGCCAGCAGTTTTCGGGGGTCTGGGGAGACCCAGTACTTC.

The sample holds many counts of this clonotype. The V call is TRBV29-1, the J call TRBJ1-5, with TRBD1 matching 10 bases. This CDR3 comprises 15 residues. Germline CDR1 reads SQVTM; CDR2 reads ANQGSEA. Trimming at V came to 4 bases and at J to 7 bases, leaving 10 bases not matched to a gene. CDR3 protein: CSVAERTGGGQPQHF. The DNA of the CDR3 is TGCAGCGTTGCGGAACGGACAGGGGGAGGCCAGCCCCAGCATTTT.

In the case of this clonotype: The junction does not match germline at one end; this may be a read error. The chain employs TRBV30 and TRBJ1-4; no clear D. The CDR3 covers 14 residues. In germline, CDR1 is GTSNPN, CDR2 SVGIG (reference sequence). The CDR3 here is CAWNGIPSYEKPFF. CDR3 nucleotide sequence: TGTGCCTGGAATGGAATACCTTCGTATGAAAAACCGTTTTTT. Full variable domain (remainder filled in from reference TRBV30 and TRBJ1-4): SQTIHQWPATLVQPVGSPLSLECTVEGTSNPNLYWYRQAAGRGLQLLFYSVGIGQISSEVPQNLSASRPQDRQFILSSKKLLLSDSGFYLCAWNGIPSYEKPFFGSGTQLSVL.

Only a few counts were recorded for this clonotype. This chain links TRBV6-1 with TRBJ2-2, with D uncertain. The CDR3 spans 13 residues. V dropped 6 bases and J dropped 2 bases, with 7 bases sitting between them. Germline V lookup: CDR1 MNHNS, CDR2 SASEGT. The CDR3 sequence: CASRGGNTGELFF. The CDR3 DNA sequence: TGTGCCAGCAGGGGCGGTAACACCGGGGAGCTGTTTTTT.

At least ten counts were recorded for this clonotype. The DNA of the CDR3 is TGCAGTGCTAGAGTTAGCGGGGGGAACACCGGGGAGCTGTTTTTT. It encodes CSARVSGGNTGELFF. V is TRBV20-1 and J is TRBJ2-2; 9 bases are shared with TRBD2. Looked up from germline, CDR1 is DFQATT and CDR2 is SNEGSKA (reference sequence). The CDR3 sequence is 15 residues long. The trim removed 1 base at V and 1 base at J, leaving 1 base unmatched.

This clonotype was counted a few times. This may stem from a read error, because a much larger clone lies one nucleotide away. V gene TRBV7-9 combines with J gene TRBJ2-7; tentative D call: TRBD1 (5 bases). Germline CDR1 is SEHNR and CDR2 is FQNEAQ (reference sequence). The CDR3 has 17 amino acids. The CDR3 loop is CASSLRHPTESSYEQHF. CDR3 in DNA: TGTGCCAGCAGCTTACGTCATCCGACAGAGAGCTCCTACGAGCAGCACTTC.

The sample holds many counts of this clonotype. The chain couples TRBV15 to TRBJ1-4, with D possibly being TRBD1 (5 bases). V lost 0 bases and J 3 bases, leaving 8 bases between the germline ends. Germline V gene sequence: CDR1 LNHNV, CDR2 YYDKDF (reference sequence). The CDR3 has 15 residues. In DNA form, the CDR3 reads TGTGCCACCAGCAGAGATATAGGGGCTAATGAAAAACTGTTTTTT. As protein: CATSRDIGANEKLFF.

This clonotype came up many times. The CDR3 DNA reads as TGTGCCAGCAGCCAATATACAGGTGAGCAGTTCTTC. Translated: CASSQYTGEQFF. V and J are TRBV11-2 and TRBJ2-1; D is perhaps TRBD1 (5 bases). Germline values: CDR1 SGHAT, CDR2 FQNNGV. The CDR3 contains 12 residues. Trimming removed 5 bases from V and 9 bases from J, with 11 bases in between.

The table lists this clonotype with many counts. The chain uses TRBV4-1 and TRBJ2-7; 12 bases match TRBD2. V was clipped by 0 bases and J by 4 bases; unmatched bases: 4. CDR1 MGHRA and CDR2 YSYEKL come from the germline V gene. This CDR3 contains 16 residues. The CDR3 coding sequence is TGCGCCAGCAGCCAAGAGACTAGCGGGGGACGGTACGAGCAGTACTTC. This codes for CASSQETSGGRYEQYF.

This clonotype occurred a few times. This chain joins TRBV27 and TRBJ2-7; possibly TRBD1 for D (5 bases). Per germline, CDR1 MNHEY and CDR2 SMNVEV (reference sequence). V lost 6 bases and J 3 bases, leaving 12 bases between the germline ends. The length of the CDR3 is 13 residues. The CDR3 nucleotides read TGTGCCAGCAGAAAGGGGCGCGTCTACGAGCAGTACTTC. Translating it yields CASRKGRVYEQYF.

This clonotype showed up many times. This sequence joins TRBV12-3 or TRBV12-4 and TRBJ1-5; 8 bases line up with TRBD1. The junction had 6 bases not matched to a gene; V was cut back by 2 bases and J by 0 bases. This CDR3 is built from 17 residues. The CDR3, as DNA: TGTGCCAGCAGTTTAACCCGGACAGGGAATAGCAATCAGCCCCAGCATTTT. Protein sequence: CASSLTRTGNSNQPQHF.

This clonotype was counted ten times or more. The V call is TRBV29-1, the J call TRBJ2-5, with 8 bases aligning to TRBD1. Germline lookup yields CDR1 SQVTM and CDR2 ANQGSEA. V was pared by 1 base and J by 2 bases, with 12 bases of the junction left unmatched. The CDR3 is 17 amino acids. The CDR3 coding sequence is TGCAGCGTTGAAGCCTACAGGGCCAGGGGGCTTCAAGAGACCCAGTACTTC. It is translated as CSVEAYRARGLQETQYF.

In this sample, this clonotype turned up many times. The V call is TRBV5-1, the J call TRBJ1-1; D might be TRBD1 (5 bases). Trimming left V 6 bases short and J 4 bases short, with 16 bases between. Germline-derived CDR1 and CDR2 are SGHRS and YFSETQ. The CDR3 spans 14 residues. The CDR3 nucleotides are TGCGCCAGCAATCTAGGGTCGGGGGGCACTGAAGCTTTCTTT. Translation gives CASNLGSGGTEAFF.

This clonotype was seen many times. J is TRBJ2-3 and V is TRBV11-3, with 14 positions matching TRBD2. Trimming removed 0 bases from V and 5 bases from J; junction bases left unmatched: 4. The CDR3 sequence is 17 residues long. Germline CDR1 is SGHNT and CDR2 is YENEEA. The CDR3 DNA reads TGTGCCAGCAGCTTAGAGGGACTAGCGGGAGCCGAAGATACGCAGTATTTT. Its translation: CASSLEGLAGAEDTQYF. The entire variable domain, with the rest obtained from reference TRBV11-3 and TRBJ2-3, is as follows: EAGVVQSPRYKIIEKKQPVAFWCNPISGHNTLYWYLQNLGQGPELLIRYENEEAVDDSQLPKDRFSAERLKGVDSTLKIQPAELGDSAVYLCASSLEGLAGAEDTQYFGPGTRLTVL.